One and the same sample provided the 14 T cell receptor beta chains below, sequenced in a study of blood T cell repertoires in COVID-19. The protocol was immunoSEQ multiplex PCR, while the TCRdb copy is restricted to in-frame clones and leaves out a portion. The repertoire holds around 98,000 clones, with about 80% as singletons. Sequencing used peripheral blood. The receptors originated from a man between 65 and 85 years old with active or convalescent COVID-19.

The rearrangement joins TRBV7-9 to TRBJ1-2; 8 positions match TRBD1. V shed 5 bases and J 4 bases; nucleotides not matched to a gene: 6. There are 14 residues in the CDR3. Germline values: CDR1 SEHNR, CDR2 FQNEAQ (reference sequence). The CDR3 loop reads CASSTGQGAYGYTF. The CDR3 DNA follows: TGTGCCAGCAGCACCGGACAGGGAGCCTATGGCTACACCTTC.

The chain is built from TRBV27 and TRBJ2-3; tentatively, D is TRBD2 (7 bases). The CDR3 extends over 15 amino acids. Trimming shortened V by 6 bases and J by 2 bases, and 15 bases separated the two germline ends. Germline values: CDR1 MNHEY, CDR2 SMNVEV (reference sequence). CDR3 amino acids: CASSLRGGLTDTQYF. DNA of the CDR3: TGTGCCAGCAGCTTGAGGGGGGGCCTCACAGATACGCAGTATTTT.

The V call is TRBV5-1, the J call TRBJ2-1, with TRBD2 matching 7 bases. Losses at the gene ends were 7 bases for V and 4 bases for J; bases not matched to a gene: 11. The CDR3 runs to 15 residues. The V gene's germline CDR1 is SGHRS and CDR2 YFSETQ. CDR3 region: CASWKGGGGYNEQFF. CDR3 in DNA: TGCGCCAGCTGGAAAGGTGGGGGGGGATACAATGAGCAGTTCTTC.

CDR3 sequence: CASSESGTIGYTF. CDR3 nucleotides: TGTGCCAGCAGTGAATCGGGTACTATAGGCTACACCTTC. The V gene is TRBV25-1, the J gene TRBJ1-2; D gene uncertain. Trimming removed 1 base from V and 8 bases from J, with 11 bases in between. In germline, CDR1 is MGHDK, CDR2 SYGVNS. The CDR3 has 13 residues.

This chain uses TRBV15 with TRBJ1-4; D is possibly TRBD1 (6 bases). The V gene lost 2 bases and the J gene lost 13 bases, with 23 bases spanning the gap. This CDR3 has 16 residues. Germline values: CDR1 LNHNV, CDR2 YYDKDF (reference sequence). CDR3 nucleotides: TGTGCCACCAGCAGACTTGCGACAGCCCTGCAGGGGATACTGTTTTTT. Residues: CATSRLATALQGILFF. Drawing the rest from reference TRBV15 and TRBJ1-4, the complete variable domain is DAMVIQNPRYQVTQFGKPVTLSCSQTLNHNVMYWYQQKSSQAPKLLFHYYDKDFNNEADTPDNFQSRRPNTSFCFLDIRSPGLGDTAMYLCATSRLATALQGILFFGSGTQLSVL.

This clone was detected once. The CDR3, as DNA: TGTGCCAGCAGTTTACGGGCGGGCTGGGAGACCCAGTACTTC. Protein product: CASSLRAGWETQYF. The genes are TRBV27 and TRBJ2-5; the D gene is possibly TRBD2 (5 bases). The CDR3 is 14 amino acids. The V and J ends lost 2 bases and 5 bases respectively, with 12 bases between them. The germline V gene encodes CDR1 MNHEY and CDR2 SMNVEV (reference sequence).

The chain carries TRBV5-1 and TRBJ1-6, with 8 bases lining up with TRBD1. The V gene end was trimmed by 7 bases and the J gene end by 6 bases; junction bases not matched to a gene: 3. There are 13 residues in the CDR3. Germline V gene lookup returns CDR1 SGHRS and CDR2 YFSETQ. The DNA for the CDR3 is TGCGCCAGCTCCGACAGGGGTAATTCACCCCTCCACTTT. It yields the protein CASSDRGNSPLHF.

The J gene is TRBJ2-1, the V gene TRBV5-1; 11 positions match TRBD2. The CDR3 contains 17 residues. Germline CDR1 SGHRS, CDR2 YFSETQ. V was pared by 6 bases and J by 10 bases, with 18 bases of the junction left unmatched. CDR3 nucleotides: TGCGCCAGCACAAGAAATACAGGGGGGACTAGCGGAACGGAGCAGTTCTTC. This encodes CASTRNTGGTSGTEQFF.

This clone was detected a few times. The chain employs TRBV5-4 and TRBJ2-5; 8 bases align to TRBD2. Trimming removed 4 bases from V and 5 bases from J; junction bases left unmatched: 13. This CDR3 is built from 16 residues. Germline-derived CDR1 and CDR2 are SGHNT and YYREEE (reference sequence). DNA for the CDR3: TGTGCCAGCAGCGGCCCACTAGCGGCCGGGGGTGAGACCCAGTACTTC. Protein product: CASSGPLAAGGETQYF.

The genes are TRBV9 and TRBJ2-3; D is possibly TRBD2 (5 bases). CDR1 and CDR2 from the germline V gene are SGDLS and YYNGEE. Trimming left V 1 base short and J 6 bases short, with 18 bases between. The CDR3 extends over 16 amino acids. The CDR3 loop is CASSVSGDTGMDTQYF. The CDR3 DNA sequence: TGTGCCAGCAGCGTAAGCGGAGACACCGGGATGGATACGCAGTATTTT.

The chain joins TRBV6-5 to TRBJ2-3; 8 bases agree with TRBD2. From germline, CDR1 is MNHEY and CDR2 SVGAGI. The CDR3 is 15 residues long. V shed 7 bases and J 4 bases; nucleotides not matched to a gene: 10. The CDR3 loop reads CASTGGAGASDTQYF. The CDR3 DNA follows: TGTGCCAGCACCGGGGGGGCCGGCGCCTCAGATACGCAGTATTTT.

The V gene is TRBV29-1, the J gene TRBJ2-3, with a weak D call TRBD1 (6 bases). Germline CDR1 and CDR2: SQVTM and ANQGSEA. The CDR3 has 13 residues. CDR3 nucleotides: TGCCTGAGCCGAGGGGACACCACAGATACGCAGTATTTT. Encoded protein: CLSRGDTTDTQYF.

CDR3 in DNA: TGTGCCAGCAGCCAAGTCCCGACAGGGCCCTATGGCTACACCTTC. Residues: CASSQVPTGPYGYTF. V gene TRBV3-1 (or the pseudogene TRBV3-2) combines with J gene TRBJ1-2, with TRBD1 matching 7 bases. Trimming took 1 base from V and 4 from J; bases not matched to a gene: 6. The CDR3 covers 15 residues. Germline V lookup: CDR1 LGHDT, CDR2 YNNKEL (reference sequence).

This clone was recorded many times. This chain joins TRBV7-9 and TRBJ2-5; D might be TRBD2 (5 bases). V was shortened by 3 bases and J by 3 bases, with 8 bases between the two germline ends. The CDR3 extends over 13 amino acids. Germline-derived CDR1 and CDR2 are SEHNR and FQNEAQ (reference sequence). DNA of the CDR3: TGTGCCAGCAGCTTCTCCGGGGAAGAGACCCAGTACTTC. It codes for CASSFSGEETQYF.